A single T cell receptor (beta chain) is shown here with its context. The data stem from a study of blood T cell repertoires in COVID-19. For the study at large: Samples of COVID-19 (acute and convalescent) were obtained from the United States, Italy and Spain. The cDNA or gDNA used as material had been derived from T cells, B-cell-depleted T cells, or PBMCs.

The V gene's germline CDR1 is MDHEN and CDR2 SYDVKM. The CDR3 contains 13 residues. V was pared by 7 bases and J by 2 bases, with 2 bases of the junction left unmatched. Assay used: immunoSEQ multiplex PCR; TCRdb lists only in-frame clones, some missing. The repertoire holds 200,000 to 250,000 clones, with roughly 86% as singletons. The chain carries TRBV28 and TRBJ2-3; TRBD1 aligns across 8 bases. The clonotype was recovered from a woman aged 45-59 years with active or convalescent COVID-19. Sequencing used peripheral blood. The CDR3, as DNA: TGTGCCAGCAACAGGGGGATCACAGATACGCAGTATTTT. Translated: CASNRGITDTQYF.